The 13 T cell receptor beta chains below come from one sample, sequenced in a study of vaccination effects on CD4 cells after COVID-19. TCRdb keeps only in-frame clones here, not all; method: immunoSEQ multiplex PCR. The sample lists roughly 41,000 clones; about 76% were seen once. Their antigen targets remain unknown. Prior to sequencing, the ViraFEST assay stimulated PBMC with viral peptide pools, which expanded the antigen-specific CD4+ T cells. Culturing for about ten days preceded CD4+ T cell isolation. Participants were vaccinated with two doses of either the BNT162b2 or mRNA-1273 vaccine. Sequencing was performed on CD4+ T cells from PBMCs cultured with HCoV-OC43 spike peptides, taken after COVID-19 vaccination. The subset here: HCoV-OC43 spike overlapping peptide pool stimulation. These receptors were collected from a human donor who received a COVID-19 vaccine.

The chain recombines TRBV29-1 with TRBJ2-2, with TRBD2 as a possible D gene (7 bases). The CDR3 runs to 16 residues. Per germline, CDR1 SQVTM and CDR2 ANQGSEA. The V gene lost 2 bases and the J gene lost 6 bases, with 19 bases spanning the gap. CDR3 bases: TGCAGCGTTGAACGGGGGGCTTTAGAAGGTGCCGGGGAGCTGTTTTTT. Its translation: CSVERGALEGAGELFF.

The chain links TRBV4-1 to TRBJ1-2, with TRBD1 matching 7 bases. Germline CDR1 and CDR2: MGHRA and YSYEKL. J lost 1 base, V lost 2 bases, and 7 bases had no gene match. CDR3 length: 16 residues. The CDR3 region has the DNA TGCGCCAGCAGCCAACAACTACAGGGGCTTAACTATGGCTACACCTTC. Translated: CASSQQLQGLNYGYTF.

This chain uses TRBV10-3 with TRBJ2-1, with 9 bases aligning to TRBD1. This CDR3 is 12 amino acids long. In germline, CDR1 is ENHRY, CDR2 SYGVKD. The V segment lost 10 bases and the J segment 8 bases; nucleotides outside the gene matches: 6. CDR3 nucleotide sequence: TGTGCCACCGGACAGGGGATGCATGAGCAGTTCTTC. As protein: CATGQGMHEQFF.

The chain recombines TRBV12-3 or TRBV12-4 with TRBJ2-7; unclear D gene. Trimming left V 3 bases short and J 3 bases short, with 9 bases between. The CDR3 runs 13 residues. The CDR3 spells CASSFNRRYEQYF. Here the CDR3 DNA reads TGTGCCAGCAGTTTCAACAGACGCTACGAGCAGTACTTC.

In its sample, this clone was seen once. This rearrangement joins TRBV30 to TRBJ1-1, with TRBD1 matching over 8 bases. This CDR3 is 15 amino acids long. The germline V gene encodes CDR1 GTSNPN and CDR2 SVGIG (reference sequence). V shed 2 bases, J shed 1 base, and the junction held 6 bases outside the gene matches. CDR3 DNA: TGTGCCTGGAGTCCCCTGGACAGGGCGAACACTGAAGCTTTCTTT. As protein: CAWSPLDRANTEAFF.

As DNA, the CDR3 is TGTGCCAGCAGCTTATTAGGGCGGGGGGGCCGTAATACGCAGTATTTT. Amino acid sequence: CASSLLGRGGRNTQYF. The gene calls are TRBV7-2 and TRBJ2-3; 9 nucleotides match TRBD2. CDR1 and CDR2 (germline): SGHTA, FQGNSA. The CDR3 runs to 16 residues. Losses at the gene ends were 2 bases for V and 7 bases for J; bases not matched to a gene: 10.

This chain connects TRBV7-9 to TRBJ2-7; D is ambiguous. Germline CDR1 reads SEHNR; CDR2 reads FQNEAQ (reference sequence). The V end lost 4 bases, the J end lost 2 bases, and 9 bases lay between the germline ends. This CDR3 region has 13 residues. This chain's CDR3 is CASSSSLPYEQYF. The CDR3, as DNA: TGTGCCAGCAGCTCGTCACTCCCCTACGAGCAGTACTTC.

This rearrangement joins TRBV6-5 to TRBJ1-2; 7 nucleotides align to TRBD1. The ends lost 6 bases at V and 6 bases at J; junction bases unmatched: 4. Germline-derived CDR1 and CDR2 are MNHEY and SVGAGI. CDR3 size: 12 residues. The CDR3 sequence is CASSRTGNGYTF. CDR3 in DNA: TGTGCCAGCAGCCGGACAGGAAATGGCTACACCTTC.

The rearrangement links TRBV25-1 to TRBJ1-5; 10 nucleotides match TRBD1. The germline CDR1 and CDR2 sequences are MGHDK and SYGVNS. Trimming at V came to 6 bases and at J to 9 bases, leaving 11 bases not matched to a gene. The CDR3 extends over 15 amino acids. In DNA, the CDR3 is TGTGCCAGCAGACCCGGGACAGGGGACACGGGGCCCCAGCATTTT. It yields the protein CASRPGTGDTGPQHF.

This rearrangement joins TRBV5-1 to TRBJ2-5; D tentatively fits TRBD1 or TRBD2 (6 bases each). Trimming pared 0 bases from V and 5 bases from J, leaving 14 bases between. From germline, CDR1 is SGHRS and CDR2 YFSETQ. The CDR3 consists of 15 residues. The CDR3 coding sequence is TGCGCCAGCAGCTTGGCCGGGGGCGTTAGGGAGACCCAGTACTTC. Its protein product is CASSLAGGVRETQYF.

This clone was counted between two and nine times. The chain links TRBV30 to TRBJ1-2; the D is unclear. This CDR3 is built from 12 residues. The ends were cut back, 0 bases at V and 3 bases at J, with 5 bases in the middle. Germline V gene lookup returns CDR1 GTSNPN and CDR2 SVGIG (reference sequence). CDR3 nucleotides: TGTGCCTGGAGTGTTGGCGACTATGGCTACACCTTC. Its translation: CAWSVGDYGYTF.

Comments on this clone: The sample has other DNA sequences that encode this CDR3 too. The chain employs TRBV6-1 and TRBJ1-5, with D possibly being TRBD1 (5 bases). V dropped 0 bases and J dropped 6 bases, with 9 bases sitting between them. The germline V gene has CDR1 MNHNS and CDR2 SASEGT. The CDR3 is 14 amino acids. CDR3 sequence (DNA): TGTGCCAGCAGTGAAGCTGGGGGGGGTCAGCCCCAGCATTTT. Protein: CASSEAGGGQPQHF.

The V call is TRBV5-1, the J call TRBJ1-1, with D possibly matching TRBD1 (6 bases). The CDR3 has 14 residues. CDR1 and CDR2 from the germline V gene are SGHRS and YFSETQ. The V end lost 4 bases, the J end lost 0 bases, and 10 bases lay between the germline ends. CDR3 nucleotides: TGCGCCAGCAGCGGGGGGCGGTTGAACACTGAAGCTTTCTTT. It encodes CASSGGRLNTEAFF. The variable domain in full, completed from reference TRBV5-1 and TRBJ1-1, reads KAGVTQTPRYLIKTRGQQVTLSCSPISGHRSVSWYQQTPGQGLQFLFEYFSETQRNKGNFPGRFSGRQFSNSRSEMNVSTLELGDSALYLCASSGGRLNTEAFFGQGTRLTVV.